This T cell receptor (beta chain) came from a study of T cells in tuberculosis. Study in general: T cells were selected with CD1B tetramers loaded with glucose monomycolate.

Germline values: CDR1 SGHDT, CDR2 YYEEEE. Trimming took 4 bases from V and 4 from J, leaving 17 bases between them. CDR3 size: 15 residues. The table came from immunoSEQ multiplex PCR; TCRdb's copy has only in-frame clones and leaves some out. The sample records around 60,000 clones, 81% being singletons. After thawing and overnight rest, PBMC were stained with GMM-loaded CD1B tetramer, viability dye and anti-CD3 for sorting. C32 glucose monomycolate from Rhodococcus equi was loaded onto the CD1B tetramers. Tetramer-sorted PBMC had been CD14 monocyte-depleted before freezing. Each donor contributed about 100,000 sorted tetramer-negative cells.

Material for sequencing was CD1b-GMM tetramer-negative cells sorted from PBMCs. The chain couples TRBV5-6 to TRBJ1-1, with a possible D match to TRBD1 (6 bases). The receptor was isolated from an adult woman with latent tuberculosis. CDR3 in DNA: TGTGCCAGCAGCCCTCGGGGCAGGGGCGGCACTGAAGCTTTCTTT. Its translation: CASSPRGRGGTEAFF.